The subject of this entry is one TCR beta chain. A J-beta primer mix and a sample-barcoded 5' primer were used in a second PCR of roughly 7 to 12 cycles. A tag from a template-switch adaptor with 12 random nucleotides marked each cDNA molecule. MiXCR was run by TCRdb on the 5' RACE reads, yielding one entry per CDR3 protein. Of about 510,000 distinct CDR3 sequences in the sample, around a quarter were seen once. These data originate in a study of blood T cells in healthy people across ages. Trimming left V 3 bases short and J 8 bases short, with 16 bases between. The germline V gene encodes CDR1 SGHDN and CDR2 FVKESK. The CDR3 is 15 amino acids. These same records also appear under a second study, on T cells of mothers and their children. That report adds: cDNA was made from all extracted RNA, roughly 1.4 ug per 15 ul.

The sequenced material came from blood. This chain links TRBV14 with TRBJ2-2, with D perhaps TRBD2 (6 bases). This clonotype was obtained from a boy aged 2 to 10 in good health. CDR3 residues: CASSQIPRGTGELFF. In DNA, the CDR3 is TGTGCCAGCAGCCAGATCCCTCGGGGGACTGGGGAGCTGTTTTTT.